One and the same sample provided the 19 T cell receptor beta chains below, sequenced in a study of blood T cell repertoires in COVID-19. Produced via immunoSEQ multiplex PCR; TCRdb's table is partial and in-frame only. The table lists 250,000 to 400,000 clones, approximately 88% of them singletons. Sequenced input: peripheral blood. Receptors originate from a woman between 25 and 40 years old with COVID-19, enrolled during active disease.

The rearrangement links TRBV5-1 to TRBJ1-2; D remains unclear. Trimming removed 5 bases from V and 0 bases from J, with 17 bases in between. CDR3 length: 16 residues. Germline CDR1 reads SGHRS; CDR2 reads YFSETQ. DNA for the CDR3: TGCGCCAGCAGTGCGAGCAAAGCGGATACTAACTATGGCTACACCTTC. Amino acids: CASSASKADTNYGYTF.

This chain connects TRBV4-3 to TRBJ2-1, with TRBD2 matching over 14 bases. Germline V gives CDR1 LGHNA, CDR2 YSLEER. The CDR3 has 15 residues. V was pared by 5 bases and J by 9 bases, with 6 bases of the junction left unmatched. CDR3 DNA: TGCGCCAGCAGCTCTCCGGGACTAGCGGGGGTTGAGCAGTTCTTC. It encodes CASSSPGLAGVEQFF.

J is TRBJ2-1 and V is TRBV5-1; 7 bases map to TRBD1. Germline trimming cut 5 bases from V and 4 bases from J; bases unmatched to any gene: 12. The CDR3 has 16 residues. The V gene's germline CDR1 is SGHRS and CDR2 YFSETQ. The CDR3 DNA follows: TGCGCCAGCAGTCCCGCAGGGGGAACAGGGTACAATGAGCAGTTCTTC. Protein: CASSPAGGTGYNEQFF.

The chain recombines TRBV7-2 with TRBJ2-3, with TRBD1 matching 8 bases. Trimming took 6 bases from V and 2 from J; bases not matched to a gene: 7. The CDR3 is 15 residues long. The germline V gene encodes CDR1 SGHTA and CDR2 FQGNSA. CDR3 sequence: CASSSKTGATDTQYF. CDR3 coding DNA: TGTGCCAGCAGTTCTAAGACAGGGGCCACAGATACGCAGTATTTT.

CDR3 sequence: CASSSNTGNTEAFF. CDR3 nucleotides: TGTGCCAGCAGCTCGAATACAGGGAACACTGAAGCTTTCTTT. This sequence joins TRBV5-4 and TRBJ1-1, with D perhaps TRBD1 (5 bases). V dropped 3 bases and J dropped 1 base, with 10 bases sitting between them. CDR3 size: 14 residues. Germline V CDR1 and CDR2: SGHNT, YYREEE (reference sequence). Filled out from reference TRBV5-4 and TRBJ1-1, the complete variable domain reads ETGVTQSPTHLIKTRGQQVTLRCSSQSGHNTVSWYQQALGQGPQFIFQYYREEENGRGNFPPRFSGLQFPNYSSELNVNALELDDSALYLCASSSNTGNTEAFFGQGTRLTVV.

This CDR3 reads CASRSGLTATQYF. In DNA, the CDR3 is TGTGCCAGCAGGTCCGGACTTACGGCGACCCAGTACTTC. The chain employs TRBV7-9 and TRBJ2-5, with D possibly matching TRBD2 (5 bases). Germline V gives CDR1 SEHNR, CDR2 FQNEAQ (reference sequence). This CDR3 has 13 residues. With 6 bases removed from V and 7 bases from J, the gap between germline ends came to 15 bases. Drawing the rest from reference TRBV7-9 and TRBJ2-5, the complete variable domain is DTGVSQNPRHKITKRGQNVTFRCDPISEHNRLYWYRQTLGQGPEFLTYFQNEAQLEKSRLLSDRFSAERPKGSFSTLEIQRTEQGDSAMYLCASRSGLTATQYFGPGTRLLVL.

This chain joins TRBV27 and TRBJ1-1; TRBD1 matches at 9 bases. This CDR3 contains 17 residues. V shed 5 bases and J 0 bases; nucleotides not matched to a gene: 10. Germline CDR1 MNHEY, CDR2 SMNVEV (reference sequence). Here the CDR3 reads CASSGTGLLSLNTEAFF. DNA for the CDR3: TGTGCCAGCAGTGGGACAGGGCTCCTCTCCTTGAACACTGAAGCTTTCTTT.

CDR3 in amino acids: CASRTGTDTQYF. The CDR3 region has the DNA TGTGCCAGCAGAACAGGCACAGATACGCAGTATTTT. The rearrangement links TRBV7-2 to TRBJ2-3; no reliable D call. The V end was cut by 6 bases, the J end by 1 base, with 5 bases between. This CDR3 spans 12 amino acids. CDR1 SGHTA and CDR2 FQGNSA come from the germline V gene.

The chain couples TRBV2 to TRBJ2-4; TRBD2 matches at 8 bases. The length of the CDR3 is 17 residues. Losses at the gene ends were 1 base for V and 0 bases for J; bases not matched to a gene: 5. The germline V gene has CDR1 SNHLY and CDR2 FYNNEI. CDR3 DNA: TGTGCCAGCAGTGAAGTTGGGCGGGGGGAAGCCAAAAACATTCAGTACTTC. It codes for CASSEVGRGEAKNIQYF. Full variable domain (missing parts from reference TRBV2 and TRBJ2-4): EPEVTQTPSHQVTQMGQEVILRCVPISNHLYFYWYRQILGQKVEFLVSFYNNEISEKSEIFDDQFSVERPDGSNFTLKIRSTKLEDSAMYFCASSEVGRGEAKNIQYFGAGTRLSVL.

The rearrangement joins TRBV6-4 to TRBJ1-6; a possible D gene is TRBD1 (5 bases). Between the trimmed V and J ends, which lost 5 bases and 7 bases, there was a span of 12 bases. CDR1 and CDR2 (germline): MRHNA, SNTAGT. The CDR3 length is 14 residues. This chain's CDR3 is CASSTDSANSPLHF. The CDR3 region has the DNA TGTGCCAGCAGTACCGACAGCGCGAATTCACCCCTCCACTTT.

This chain uses TRBV30 with TRBJ1-1; D call uncertain. Trimming stripped 4 bases from V and 7 bases from J, with 10 bases between. The germline CDR1 and CDR2 sequences are GTSNPN and SVGIG (reference sequence). CDR3 length: 11 amino acids. The CDR3 spells CAWTQRDEAFF. The CDR3 DNA is TGTGCCTGGACCCAGCGGGATGAAGCTTTCTTT.

As for this clone: Other DNA sequences in the same sample also yield this CDR3. Here the CDR3 reads CASSLRVTEAFF. CDR3 sequence (DNA): TGTGCCAGCAGTTTACGCGTCACTGAAGCTTTCTTT. The V gene is TRBV7-2, the J gene TRBJ1-1; D not resolved. V gave up 6 bases and J gave up 4 bases, with 9 bases separating them. The germline V gene encodes CDR1 SGHTA and CDR2 FQGNSA. This CDR3 is built from 12 residues.

This rearrangement joins TRBV19 to TRBJ1-6; tentatively, D is TRBD1 (6 bases). The V gene lost 3 bases and the J gene lost 4 bases, with 10 bases spanning the gap. Germline assignment: CDR1 LNHDA and CDR2 SQIVND (reference sequence). There are 15 residues in the CDR3. CDR3 DNA sequence: TGTGCCAGTAGTATCGGACAGATTTATAATTCACCCCTCCACTTT. It is translated as CASSIGQIYNSPLHF.

This clone was detected a few times. J is TRBJ2-2 and V is TRBV3-1 (or the pseudogene TRBV3-2), with TRBD2 matching over 13 bases. Germline assignment: CDR1 LGHDT and CDR2 YNNKEL (reference sequence). J lost 0 bases, V lost 4 bases, and 2 bases had no gene match. CDR3 length: 17 residues. The CDR3 loop is CASSRGLAGSNTGELFF. The CDR3, as DNA: TGTGCCAGCAGCCGGGGACTAGCGGGGTCGAACACCGGGGAGCTGTTTTTT.

The chain uses TRBV4-3 and TRBJ1-2; tentative D call: TRBD1 (6 bases). Between the trimmed V and J ends, which lost 1 base and 4 bases, there was a span of 13 bases. The germline V gene has CDR1 LGHNA and CDR2 YSLEER. The length of the CDR3 is 15 residues. CDR3 loop: CASSQGPGEGYGYTF. CDR3 DNA: TGCGCCAGCAGCCAAGGTCCAGGGGAAGGCTATGGCTACACCTTC.

The chain couples TRBV7-2 to TRBJ1-2, with TRBD1 matching over 10 bases. In germline, CDR1 is SGHTA, CDR2 FQGNSA. The CDR3 runs 14 residues. The J segment lost 7 bases and the V segment lost 3 bases, leaving 5 bases of the junction unmatched. This CDR3 is CASSLGDRGLGYTF. The DNA for the CDR3 is TGTGCCAGCAGCTTGGGAGACAGGGGGCTTGGCTACACCTTC. Full variable domain (outside the CDR3, taken from reference TRBV7-2 and TRBJ1-2): GAGVSQSPSNKVTEKGKDVELRCDPISGHTALYWYRQSLGQGLEFLIYFQGNSAPDKSGLPSDRFSAERTGGSVSTLTIQRTQQEDSAVYLCASSLGDRGLGYTFGSGTRLTVV.

This clone was observed once. The J gene is TRBJ2-7, the V gene TRBV6-2 or TRBV6-3; D is perhaps TRBD1 (6 bases). Germline loops: CDR1 MNHEY, CDR2 SVGEGT. The CDR3 sequence is 14 residues long. Deletions cut 2 bases from V and 4 bases from J, with 12 bases between. This CDR3 is CASSYGGQGYEQYF. In DNA form, the CDR3 reads TGTGCCAGCAGTTACGGCGGGCAGGGGTACGAGCAGTACTTC.

This clone is a singleton in its sample. The chain is built from TRBV2 and TRBJ1-4; D unclear. Germline V lookup: CDR1 SNHLY, CDR2 FYNNEI. There are 14 residues in the CDR3. V was clipped by 2 bases and J by 6 bases, with 10 bases between them. Here the CDR3 reads CASSEPGRDEKLFF. The CDR3 DNA sequence: TGTGCCAGCAGTGAACCGGGTCGAGATGAAAAACTGTTTTTT.

The rearrangement links TRBV5-6 to TRBJ1-4; 9 bases agree with TRBD1. Germline CDR1 SGHDT, CDR2 YYEEEE. This CDR3 is 15 amino acids long. J gave up 4 bases and V 5 bases, and 6 bases lay outside the gene matches. CDR3 residues: CASRDRGLDNEKLFF. The CDR3 DNA reads TGTGCCAGCAGGGACAGGGGATTGGATAATGAAAAACTGTTTTTT.